This passage covers 22 T cell receptor beta chains from one sample sequenced in a study of shared clonotypes between healthy human individuals. The table came from immunoSEQ multiplex PCR; TCRdb's copy has only in-frame clones and leaves some out. The data contain about 2.2 million clones, around 93% of them singletons. Naive CD8 isolation took CD45RO-negative cells positively selected for CCR7 and excluded terminally differentiated effector memory CD45RA+ cells. Sequenced: naive CD8+ T cells from PBMCs. The receptor source for this set is a man aged 18 to 29 in good health. Some clones in this sample may be carry-over from other donors' samples.

This chain joins TRBV15 and TRBJ2-5; 8 positions match TRBD2. The germline CDR1 and CDR2 sequences are LNHNV and YYDKDF (reference sequence). CDR3 length equals 19 residues. Trimming cost V 0 bases and J 4 bases; bases outside gene matches: 16. CDR3 coding DNA: TGTGCCACCAGCAGAGATTTTGGGGGCTTAGCGGGAAAAGGAGAGACCCAGTACTTC. Amino acids: CATSRDFGGLAGKGETQYF.

The genes are TRBV7-9 and TRBJ2-7; tentative D call: TRBD1 (5 bases). Trimming cost V 5 bases and J 0 bases, with 14 bases left between them. This CDR3 is built from 15 residues. Germline-derived CDR1 and CDR2 are SEHNR and FQNEAQ (reference sequence). The DNA of the CDR3 is TGTGCCAGCAGCCCCCCACTTAGGGGCTCCTACGAGCAGTACTTC. It encodes CASSPPLRGSYEQYF.

The chain has TRBV25-1 and TRBJ2-5; D is unresolved. CDR1 MGHDK and CDR2 SYGVNS come from the germline V gene. Between the trimmed V and J ends, which lost 2 bases and 3 bases, there was a span of 13 bases. The CDR3 consists of 15 residues. DNA of the CDR3: TGTGCCAGCAGTGAACTAACGTTTATGGAAGAGACCCAGTACTTC. Protein sequence: CASSELTFMEETQYF.

V is TRBV10-3 and J is TRBJ2-5; D not resolved. The V end lost 3 bases, the J end lost 5 bases, and 7 bases lay between the germline ends. CDR3 length: 12 residues. CDR1 is ENHRY, CDR2 SYGVKD, per germline. The CDR3 spells CAISDLGETQYF. CDR3 DNA: TGTGCCATCAGTGATTTAGGGGAGACCCAGTACTTC.

The rearrangement joins TRBV7-2 to TRBJ2-3; the match to TRBD2 covers 10 bases. The CDR3 totals 18 residues. Germline lookup yields CDR1 SGHTA and CDR2 FQGNSA. With 1 base clipped from V and 3 bases from J, the junction kept 10 bases outside the gene matches. The CDR3 spells CASSLVPAGGPVTDTQYF. The CDR3 nucleotides read TGTGCCAGCAGCTTAGTTCCAGCGGGAGGGCCCGTAACAGATACGCAGTATTTT.

The chain couples TRBV10-3 to TRBJ2-3; 9 positions match TRBD2. The CDR3 is 19 residues long. Germline V gene sequence: CDR1 ENHRY, CDR2 SYGVKD. Trimming at V came to 4 bases and at J to 0 bases, leaving 14 bases not matched to a gene. CDR3 residues: CAISGPRASGDPSTDTQYF. CDR3 sequence (DNA): TGTGCCATCAGTGGCCCTAGGGCTAGCGGGGACCCTAGCACAGATACGCAGTATTTT.

V and J are TRBV7-9 and TRBJ1-5, with D unresolved. V was clipped by 6 bases and J by 6 bases, with 12 bases between them. The CDR3 sequence is 13 residues long. The V gene's germline CDR1 is SEHNR and CDR2 FQNEAQ (reference sequence). In DNA form, the CDR3 reads TGTGCCAGCAGTCCGATGAACAGTCAGCCCCAGCATTTT. Encoded protein: CASSPMNSQPQHF.

The rearrangement links TRBV9 to TRBJ2-7; TRBD2 matches 13 bases. Germline V gives CDR1 SGDLS, CDR2 YYNGEE. V lost 5 bases to trimming and J lost 2 bases; unmatched junction nucleotides: 4. This CDR3 comprises 15 residues. The CDR3 DNA reads TGTGCCAGCAGTGACGGGACTAGCGGGGCCTACGAGCAGTACTTC. It yields the protein CASSDGTSGAYEQYF.

The genes are TRBV11-2 and TRBJ1-2, with 9 positions matching TRBD1. The CDR3 contains 15 residues. J was trimmed by 2 bases and V by 1 base; bases with no gene match: 2. Germline-derived CDR1 and CDR2 are SGHAT and FQNNGV. For the CDR3, the DNA is TGTGCCAGCAGCTTAGGGGACAGGGCCAACTATGGCTACACCTTC. Translated: CASSLGDRANYGYTF.

CDR3 sequence reads: CASSPRGWETQYF. The CDR3, as DNA: TGTGCCAGCAGCCCCAGGGGGTGGGAGACCCAGTACTTC. The chain recombines TRBV7-2 with TRBJ2-5; 7 nucleotides match TRBD1. The CDR3 contains 13 residues. In germline, CDR1 is SGHTA, CDR2 FQGNSA. V lost 5 bases to trimming and J lost 5 bases; unmatched junction nucleotides: 5.

With regard to this clone: The same CDR3 is also encoded by other DNA sequences in this sample. CDR3 DNA: TGTGCCATCAGTGGGGACAGGGCCTACGAGCAGTACTTC. Translated: CAISGDRAYEQYF. V gene TRBV10-3 combines with J gene TRBJ2-7; 9 bases map to TRBD1. The CDR3 has 13 amino acids. CDR1 is ENHRY, CDR2 SYGVKD, per germline. With 4 bases clipped from V and 2 bases from J, the junction kept 0 bases outside the gene matches.

This chain connects TRBV6-5 to TRBJ2-1; 9 bases line up with TRBD2. The CDR3 spans 15 residues. The junction had 5 bases not matched to a gene; V was cut back by 5 bases and J by 3 bases. From germline, CDR1 is MNHEY and CDR2 SVGAGI. The CDR3 region has the DNA TGTGCCAGCAGTCAGACTAGCGGATTCTACAATGAGCAGTTCTTC. Translating it yields CASSQTSGFYNEQFF.

The V and J genes are TRBV12-5 and TRBJ2-1; D unclear. The CDR3 has 15 residues. Per germline, CDR1 LGHNT and CDR2 FRNRAP. V lost 2 bases and J lost 8, with 16 bases in between. The CDR3 DNA reads as TGTGCTAGTGGTTTGTTGATAGGAAGAGGCTATGAGCAGTTCTTC. Protein product: CASGLLIGRGYEQFF.

The V and J genes are TRBV7-9 and TRBJ1-5; the D gene is possibly TRBD1 (6 bases). CDR3 size: 15 residues. The V gene lost 5 bases and the J gene lost 4 bases, with 15 bases spanning the gap. Per germline, CDR1 SEHNR and CDR2 FQNEAQ (reference sequence). The CDR3 loop reads CASSPKGGTNQPQHF. The CDR3 nucleotides read TGTGCCAGCAGCCCAAAAGGGGGTACGAATCAGCCCCAGCATTTT.

This chain joins TRBV29-1 and TRBJ1-2, with D perhaps matching TRBD1 (5 bases). The CDR3 is 13 residues long. The germline V and J ends were trimmed by 6 bases and 3 bases, with 14 bases remaining between them. Germline-derived CDR1 and CDR2 are SQVTM and ANQGSEA. CDR3 in amino acids: CSVGQGDDYGYTF. The CDR3 nucleotides read TGCAGCGTGGGTCAGGGAGATGACTATGGCTACACCTTC.

The V call is TRBV13, the J call TRBJ2-3; D perhaps matches TRBD2 (5 bases). Germline V gene sequence: CDR1 PRHDT, CDR2 FYEKMQ (reference sequence). The length of the CDR3 is 15 residues. The V end was cut by 0 bases, the J end by 2 bases, with 9 bases between. In nucleotides, the CDR3 is TGTGCCAGCAGCTTAGGGGCGGGCCACACAGATACGCAGTATTTT. It translates to CASSLGAGHTDTQYF.

This sequence joins TRBV7-8 and TRBJ2-7; D may be TRBD1 (6 bases). The CDR3 is made up of 17 amino acids. V gave up 4 bases and J gave up 6 bases, with 25 bases separating them. From germline, CDR1 is SGHVS and CDR2 FQNEAQ. The CDR3 reads CASSSSYGVGARGEQYF. For the CDR3, the DNA is TGTGCCAGCAGCTCCTCGTACGGGGTGGGGGCTCGGGGCGAGCAGTACTTC.

The V gene is TRBV5-6, the J gene TRBJ1-4; 8 nucleotides match TRBD1. Trimming took 0 bases from V and 6 from J; bases not matched to a gene: 4. In germline, CDR1 is SGHDT, CDR2 YYEEEE. The CDR3 runs 15 residues. The CDR3 sequence is CASSLAKDRDEKLFF. DNA for the CDR3: TGTGCCAGCAGCTTGGCCAAGGACAGGGATGAAAAACTGTTTTTT.

The rearrangement links TRBV27 to TRBJ2-7; TRBD1 is a possible D gene (6 bases). The CDR3 contains 12 residues. Deletions cut 7 bases from V and 6 bases from J, with 13 bases between. Germline CDR1 reads MNHEY; CDR2 reads SMNVEV (reference sequence). The CDR3 nucleotides read TGTGCCAGCACCTCCGACAGGTCCGAGCAGTACTTC. Its translation is CASTSDRSEQYF.

The V gene is TRBV7-6, the J gene TRBJ1-5; a weak D match, TRBD1 (5 bases). Trimming shortened V by 1 base and J by 0 bases, and 13 bases separated the two germline ends. This CDR3 has 17 amino acids. Per the germline V gene, CDR1 is SGHVS and CDR2 is FNYEAQ. Here the CDR3 reads CASSLGTGVYSNQPQHF. DNA for the CDR3: TGTGCCAGCAGCTTAGGAACAGGCGTATATAGCAATCAGCCCCAGCATTTT.

The chain employs TRBV9 and TRBJ1-1; D ambiguous. In germline, CDR1 is SGDLS, CDR2 YYNGEE. Trimming shortened V by 5 bases and J by 4 bases, and 12 bases separated the two germline ends. The CDR3 runs 13 residues. CDR3 amino acids: CASRGGRGTEAFF. CDR3 in DNA: TGTGCCAGCAGGGGTGGACGTGGCACTGAAGCTTTCTTT.

This chain uses TRBV7-9 with TRBJ1-3, with a possible D match to TRBD1 (5 bases). The length of the CDR3 is 14 residues. Germline V CDR1 and CDR2: SEHNR, FQNEAQ (reference sequence). Deletions cut 5 bases from V and 1 base from J, with 9 bases between. The DNA for the CDR3 is TGTGCCAGCAGCCGAAGGGGATCTGGAAACACCATATATTTT. Protein sequence: CASSRRGSGNTIYF.